This paragraph reports one TCR beta chain. Though nominally healthy at sampling, donors likely had unrecorded immune exposures. Primers included in the PCR were 60 Vbeta and 13 Jbeta primers. The assay was immunoSEQ multiplex PCR, and TCRdb's table has in-frame clones only and misses some. This sample yields under 200,000 clones, of which about 63% are seen a single time; 2.5% to 3.5% belongs to the top ten. This sample stems from a study of cytomegalovirus exposure and HLA in healthy donors. Trimming stripped 0 bases from V and 4 bases from J, with 11 bases between. The CDR3 length is 15 residues. CDR1 and CDR2 (germline): SGDLS, YYNGEE.

Sequencing was performed on PBMCs. This chain joins TRBV9 and TRBJ2-1; D ambiguous. This receptor was taken from a woman aged 40-49 years in good health and CMV-seropositive. The CDR3 loop is CASSVVADFYNEQFF. The CDR3 nucleotides read TGTGCCAGCAGCGTAGTGGCAGATTTTTACAATGAGCAGTTCTTC.